This entry concerns a single TCR beta chain. Its antigen is unidentified. The data were taken from a study of T cell repertoires in cytomegalovirus infection. Study-level background: Indications came from public TCR beta signatures; they pointed to CMV infection and to a matching HLA type.

TCRdb re-called the reads with MiXCR, one entry per CDR3 protein. Among about 260,000 distinct CDR3 sequences listed, roughly an eighth were seen once. V lost 0 bases, J lost 2 bases, and 15 bases lay in between. Germline CDR1 and CDR2: LGHNA and YNFKEQ. This CDR3 spans 17 amino acids. Study-wide findings and caveats: Carriage of CMV together with the relevant HLA was identifiable through cumulative public TCR beta family frequency. CMV-specific TCR beta clonotypes restricted by HLA-C dominated the ex vivo response.

This rearrangement joins TRBV4-2 to TRBJ2-3, with D tentatively TRBD2 (6 bases). The sample taken for sequencing was PBMCs. The clonotype originates from a human donor in good health (CMV status not recorded). Some clones in this sample may be carry-over from other donors' samples. In DNA, the CDR3 is TGTGCCAGCAGCCAAGATTTCCGGCGGGATACCACAGATACGCAGTATTTT. It encodes CASSQDFRRDTTDTQYF.